Below, one T cell receptor beta chain is given with its context. Its specificity is unknown. The data were obtained in a study of T cell repertoires in cytomegalovirus infection. Study-wide background: From public TCR beta signatures came an indication of both CMV infection and matching HLA type. Whole-study results and caveats: People with CMV and the relevant HLA were identified by cumulative public TCR beta family frequency.

CDR3 length: 13 amino acids. V was trimmed by 6 bases and J by 1 base, leaving 9 bases between them. TCRdb called the reads again in MiXCR, with one record for every CDR3 protein. The sample gives a few hundred thousand distinct CDR3 sequences, 8% to 10% of which show up once; over 3.5% is in the top ten. This clonotype originated in a human donor in good health (CMV status not recorded). Some clones in this sample may be carry-over from other donors' samples. The sequenced material came from PBMCs. The chain links TRBV12-3 or TRBV12-4 to TRBJ1-1; D is ambiguous. CDR3 sequence reads: CASRIAGNTEAFF. The CDR3 DNA follows: TGTGCCAGCAGAATCGCAGGGAACACTGAAGCTTTCTTT.